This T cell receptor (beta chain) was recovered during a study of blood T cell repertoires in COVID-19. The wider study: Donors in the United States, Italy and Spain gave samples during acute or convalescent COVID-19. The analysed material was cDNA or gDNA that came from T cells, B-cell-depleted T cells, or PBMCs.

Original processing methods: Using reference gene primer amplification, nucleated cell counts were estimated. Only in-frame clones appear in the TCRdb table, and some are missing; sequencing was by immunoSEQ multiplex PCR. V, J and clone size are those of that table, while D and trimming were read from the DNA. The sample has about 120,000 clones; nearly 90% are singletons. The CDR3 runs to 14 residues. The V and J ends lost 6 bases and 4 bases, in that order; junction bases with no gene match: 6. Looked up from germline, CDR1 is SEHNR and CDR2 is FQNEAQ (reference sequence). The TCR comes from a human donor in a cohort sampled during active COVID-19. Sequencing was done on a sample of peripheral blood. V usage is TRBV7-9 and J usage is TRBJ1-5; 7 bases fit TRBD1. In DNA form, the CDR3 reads TGTGCCAGCAGTAGGGAGACAGGGAATCAGCCCCAGCATTTT. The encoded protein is CASSRETGNQPQHF.